This T cell receptor (beta chain) was recorded in a study of T cell clones after liver transplantation. Study-wide context: Third-party-reactive TCRbeta sequences from pre-transplant mixed lymphocyte reactions served as antigen-independent comparators. Blood was drawn pre-transplant, before withdrawal, and after full or failed withdrawal. HCV positivity affected three of eight recipients; the rest lacked autoimmune or viral indications.

The sample holds one count of this clone. This CDR3 region has 17 residues. The germline gives CDR1 MRHNA, CDR2 SNTAGT. The trim removed 0 bases at V and 8 bases at J, leaving 10 bases unmatched. Here immunoSEQ multiplex PCR was the method, and the copy in TCRdb shows in-frame clones only, minus some. The repertoire holds roughly 80,000 clones, 70% to 85% seen once, with under 0.6% in the top ten. The sequencing here drew on CD4+ T cells from blood, taken approximately 3.5 years after liver transplant. The chain has TRBV6-4 and TRBJ2-1, with 10 bases identical to TRBD2. The TCR was taken from a human patient who received a liver transplant. The T cells may come from the graft donor. The chain's CDR3 is CASSDSSPAGGRHEQFF. DNA of the CDR3: TGTGCCAGCAGTGACTCGTCCCCAGCGGGAGGGCGCCATGAGCAGTTCTTC.